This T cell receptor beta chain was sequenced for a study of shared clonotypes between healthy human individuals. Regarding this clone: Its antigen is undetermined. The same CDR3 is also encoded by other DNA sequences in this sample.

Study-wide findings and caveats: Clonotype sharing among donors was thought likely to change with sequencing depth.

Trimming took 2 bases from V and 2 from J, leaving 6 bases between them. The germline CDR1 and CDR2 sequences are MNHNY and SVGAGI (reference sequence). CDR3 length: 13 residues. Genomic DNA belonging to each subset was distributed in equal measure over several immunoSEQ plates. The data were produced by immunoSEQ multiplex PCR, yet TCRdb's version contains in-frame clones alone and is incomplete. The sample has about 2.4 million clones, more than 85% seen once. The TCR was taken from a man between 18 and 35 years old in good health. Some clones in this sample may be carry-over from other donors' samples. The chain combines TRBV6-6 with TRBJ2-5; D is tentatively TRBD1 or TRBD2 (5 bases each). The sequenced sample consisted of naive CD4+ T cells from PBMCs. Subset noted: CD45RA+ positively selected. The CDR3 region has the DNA TGTGCCAGCAGTTACGGGGGACAAGAGACCCAGTACTTC. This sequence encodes CASSYGGQETQYF.